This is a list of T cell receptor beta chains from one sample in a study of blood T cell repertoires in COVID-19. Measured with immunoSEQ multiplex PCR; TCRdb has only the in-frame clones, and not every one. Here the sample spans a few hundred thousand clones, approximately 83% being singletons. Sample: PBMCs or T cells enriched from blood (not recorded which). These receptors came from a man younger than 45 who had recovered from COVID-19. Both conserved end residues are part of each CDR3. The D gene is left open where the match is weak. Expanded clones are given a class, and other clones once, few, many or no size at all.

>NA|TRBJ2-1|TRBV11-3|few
TGTGCCAGCAGCGCCCTCGGCCCGGGGAATGAGCAGTTCTTC
CASSALGPGNEQFF
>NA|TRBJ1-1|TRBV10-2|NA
TGCGCCAGCAGCGCCCGCAGGGACACTGAAGCTTTCTTT
CASSARRDTEAFF
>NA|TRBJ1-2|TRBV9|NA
TGTGCCAGCAGCGTAGAACCGGGACTCCCGGCCAACTATGGCTACACCTTC
CASSVEPGLPANYGYTF
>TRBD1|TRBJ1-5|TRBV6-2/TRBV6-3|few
TGTGCCAGCAGTCCCTCAGGGGGCATTAGCAATCAGCCCCAGCATTTT
CASSPSGGISNQPQHF
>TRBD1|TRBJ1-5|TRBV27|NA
TGTGCCAGCAGCGCTTACGACAGGGCGGGACAGCCCCAGCATTTT
CASSAYDRAGQPQHF
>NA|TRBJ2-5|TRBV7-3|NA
TGTGCCAGCAGCCCCCGGGGGTTACAGGGGCCCGAGACCCAGTACTTC
CASSPRGLQGPETQYF
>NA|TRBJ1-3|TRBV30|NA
TGTGCCTGGAGTAGGGCGGGAGGAAACACCATATATTTT
CAWSRAGGNTIYF
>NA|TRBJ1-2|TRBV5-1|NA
TGCGCCAGCAGCTTGGGGCAGGGTTTCTACACCTTC
CASSLGQGFYTF
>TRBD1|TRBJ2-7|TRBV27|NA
TGTGCCAGGACCGGGACAGGCTCCGGCGAGCAGTACTTC
CARTGTGSGEQYF
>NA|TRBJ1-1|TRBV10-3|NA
TGTGCCATCTCGACAAGCTCCAACACTGAAGCTTTCTTT
CAISTSSNTEAFF
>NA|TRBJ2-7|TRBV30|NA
TGTGCCTGGAGTCAGACAGCAACATCCAACGAGCAGTACTTC
CAWSQTATSNEQYF
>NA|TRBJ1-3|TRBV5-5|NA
TGTGCCAGCAGCCCCTGGACAGCCTCTGGAAACACCATATATTTT
CASSPWTASGNTIYF
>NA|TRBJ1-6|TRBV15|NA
TGTGCCACCAGCAGAACATCTTCAGGTTCACCCCTCCACTTT
CATSRTSSGSPLHF
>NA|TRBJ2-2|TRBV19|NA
TGTGCCAGTAGTATGCTAAACACCGGGGAGCTGTTTTTT
CASSMLNTGELFF
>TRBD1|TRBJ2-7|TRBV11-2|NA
TGTGCCAGCAGCTCAGGGACAGTACTCTCCTACGAGCAGTACTTC
CASSSGTVLSYEQYF
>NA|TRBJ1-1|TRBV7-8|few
TGTGCCAGCAGCTTAATCTCTGAAGCTTTCTTT
CASSLISEAFF
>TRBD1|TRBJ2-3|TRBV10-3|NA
TGTGCCATCAGTGAGCCGGGACAGGGGCCAGATACGCAGTATTTT
CAISEPGQGPDTQYF
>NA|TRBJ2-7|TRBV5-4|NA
TGTGCCAGCAGCTTGGTTGGTCAGGCCTCGTACGAGCAGTACTTC
CASSLVGQASYEQYF
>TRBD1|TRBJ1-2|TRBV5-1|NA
TGCGCCAGCAGCCGCGGACAGGCCCTCAACTATGGCTACACCTTC
CASSRGQALNYGYTF
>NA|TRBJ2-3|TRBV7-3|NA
TGTGCCAGCAGAGAGGGTGCCTTAGATACGCAGTATTTT
CASREGALDTQYF
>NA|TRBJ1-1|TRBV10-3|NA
TGTGCCATCAGTGCTGAGGGCTCCACTGAAGCTTTCTTT
CAISAEGSTEAFF
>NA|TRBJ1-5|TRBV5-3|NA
TGTGCCAGAAGCTTGGCCGCCCAAAAGGGCGGTGGGGTCGGGGTCTATAGCAATCAGCCCCAGCATTTT
CARSLAAQKGGGVGVYSNQPQHF
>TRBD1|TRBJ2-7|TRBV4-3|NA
TGCGCCAGCAGCCAAGATATTGCAGGGGGTGGATACGAGCAGTACTTC
CASSQDIAGGGYEQYF
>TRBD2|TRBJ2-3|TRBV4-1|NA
TGCGCCAGCAGCCACCGAGGACTAGCGGACACAGATACGCAGTATTTT
CASSHRGLADTDTQYF
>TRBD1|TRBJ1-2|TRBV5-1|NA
TGCGCCAGCAGCTCGGGACAGGGAAGTGGCTACACCTTC
CASSSGQGSGYTF
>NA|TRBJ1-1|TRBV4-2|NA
TGTGCCAGCAGCATACGGGGGTGGGCTTTCTTT
CASSIRGWAFF
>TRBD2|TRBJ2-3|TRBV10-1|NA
TGCGCCAGCAGTGAGTCGCGCGGGGGGCGGTCAGATACGCAGTATTTT
CASSESRGGRSDTQYF
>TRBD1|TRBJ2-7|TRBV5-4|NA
TGTGCCAGCAGCCCATCCGGGACAGGCACCTACGAGCAGTACTTC
CASSPSGTGTYEQYF
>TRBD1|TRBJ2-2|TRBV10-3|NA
TGTGCCATCAGTGATGTGGGACAGGGTAACACCGGGGAGCTGTTTTTT
CAISDVGQGNTGELFF
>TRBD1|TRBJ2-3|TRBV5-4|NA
TGTGCCAGCAGCCAGGGGGGCACAGATACGCAGTATTTT
CASSQGGTDTQYF
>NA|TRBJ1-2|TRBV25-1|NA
TGTGCCAGCAGTGGGGCTGGCTACACCTTC
CASSGAGYTF
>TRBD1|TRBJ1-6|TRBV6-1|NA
TGTGCCAGCAGCGCACAGGGGTTTAGTTCACCCCTCCACTTT
CASSAQGFSSPLHF
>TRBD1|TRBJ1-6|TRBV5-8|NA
TGTGCCAGCAGCTTGGCCTCCGGGACAGGGGGATCACCCCTCCACTTT
CASSLASGTGGSPLHF
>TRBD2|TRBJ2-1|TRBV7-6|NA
TGTGCCAGCAGTCGACTAGCGGGGGGGCCGGGTGAGCAGTTCTTC
CASSRLAGGPGEQFF
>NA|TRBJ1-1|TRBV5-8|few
TGTGCCAGCAGCCCGGGTAAAGCTTTCTTT
CASSPGKAFF